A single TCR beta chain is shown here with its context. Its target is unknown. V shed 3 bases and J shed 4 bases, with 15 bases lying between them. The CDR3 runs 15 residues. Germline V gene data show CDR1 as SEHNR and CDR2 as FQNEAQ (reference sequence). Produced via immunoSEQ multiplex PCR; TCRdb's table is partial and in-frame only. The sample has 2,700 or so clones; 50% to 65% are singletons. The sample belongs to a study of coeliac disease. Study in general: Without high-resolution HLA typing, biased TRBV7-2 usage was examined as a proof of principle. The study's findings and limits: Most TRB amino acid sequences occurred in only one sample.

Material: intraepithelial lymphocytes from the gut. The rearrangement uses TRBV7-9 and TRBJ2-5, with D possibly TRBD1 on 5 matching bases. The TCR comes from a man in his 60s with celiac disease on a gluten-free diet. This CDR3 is CASSFNLGRVETQYF. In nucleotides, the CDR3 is TGTGCCAGCAGCTTTAACCTCGGCAGGGTAGAGACCCAGTACTTC.